These 8 T cell receptor beta chains came from one sample sequenced in a study of Tregs in tolerant kidney transplant recipients. Some clones are missing from TCRdb's copy, which holds only in-frame ones; the method was immunoSEQ multiplex PCR. The profile shows 80,000 or so clones, roughly 90% of them singletons. Mixed chimerism was transient after nonmyeloablative marrow transplants from related graft donors. Sequencing was performed on CD4+ T cells from blood (PBMCs), taken 24 months after the transplant. Every receptor here comes from a human patient who received a combined kidney and bone marrow transplant. Certain T cells may be donor cells from the graft.

The sample holds a few counts of this clone. The V gene is TRBV18, the J gene TRBJ1-3, with D possibly being TRBD1 (6 bases). The length of the CDR3 is 15 residues. The V gene lost 5 bases and the J gene lost 0 bases, with 11 bases spanning the gap. Germline V gene lookup returns CDR1 KGHSH and CDR2 LQKENI. The CDR3 nucleotides are TGTGCCAGCTCAGAGACAGGAAGCTCTGGAAACACCATATATTTT. The encoded protein is CASSETGSSGNTIYF.

The genes are TRBV23-1 and TRBJ2-2, with D possibly matching TRBD2 (6 bases). TRBV23-1 is an ORF; its function is uncertain. The germline V and J ends were trimmed by 1 base and 0 bases, with 18 bases remaining between them. The CDR3 is 19 amino acids. CDR3 DNA sequence: TGCGCCAGCAGTCAATGGGAGGATACCAGTAATACGAACACCGGGGAGCTGTTTTTT. Protein product: CASSQWEDTSNTNTGELFF.

This chain links TRBV5-1 with TRBJ2-3; the match to TRBD1 covers 8 bases. CDR1 and CDR2 from the germline V gene are SGHRS and YFSETQ. V gave up 6 bases and J gave up 2 bases; unmatched junction bases: 5. The CDR3 extends over 14 amino acids. CDR3 sequence reads: CASTRDRYTDTQYF. The CDR3 DNA follows: TGCGCCAGCACCCGGGACAGGTACACAGATACGCAGTATTTT.

Details on this clone: At the DNA level, this CDR3 is encoded by other sequences in the same sample as well. The chain is built from TRBV7-9 and TRBJ2-5; D is possibly TRBD2 (6 bases). The CDR3 is 13 amino acids. Germline V gene data show CDR1 as SEHNR and CDR2 as FQNEAQ (reference sequence). V lost 0 bases, J lost 4 bases, and 6 bases lay in between. The CDR3 protein is CASSLAGGETQYF. In nucleotides, the CDR3 is TGTGCCAGCAGCTTAGCCGGGGGAGAGACCCAGTACTTC. Complete variable domain (other parts from reference TRBV7-9 and TRBJ2-5): DTGVSQNPRHKITKRGQNVTFRCDPISEHNRLYWYRQTLGQGPEFLTYFQNEAQLEKSRLLSDRFSAERPKGSFSTLEIQRTEQGDSAMYLCASSLAGGETQYFGPGTRLLVL.

The CDR3 is CASSFFSPSTDTQYF. DNA of the CDR3: TGTGCCAGCAGCTTTTTTAGCCCTAGCACAGATACGCAGTATTTT. The chain joins TRBV7-2 to TRBJ2-3; no clear D. This CDR3 spans 15 amino acids. The germline V gene encodes CDR1 SGHTA and CDR2 FQGNSA. With 3 bases removed from V and 0 bases from J, the gap between germline ends came to 10 bases.

The rearrangement links TRBV7-2 to TRBJ2-7, with TRBD1 matching 10 bases. Germline values: CDR1 SGHTA, CDR2 FQGNSA. The V segment lost 5 bases and the J segment 2 bases; nucleotides outside the gene matches: 9. The CDR3 consists of 16 residues. CDR3 in amino acids: CASSLNFGTGAYEQYF. As DNA, the CDR3 is TGTGCCAGCAGCCTAAACTTCGGGACAGGGGCCTACGAGCAGTACTTC.

This clone was counted a single time. J is TRBJ1-1 and V is TRBV4-3; 8 bases line up with TRBD1. Germline CDR1 and CDR2: LGHNA and YSLEER. The V segment lost 6 bases and the J segment 12 bases; nucleotides outside the gene matches: 12. This CDR3 is 13 amino acids long. Written as DNA, the CDR3 is TGCGCCAGCAGAAGTACCAGGGGGCGGGGAACTTTCTTT. This gives the protein CASRSTRGRGTFF.

This rearrangement joins TRBV11-3 to TRBJ2-2, with D maybe TRBD1 (6 bases). Germline values: CDR1 SGHNT, CDR2 YENEEA. Trimming stripped 2 bases from V and 8 bases from J, with 15 bases between. The CDR3 loop spans 15 amino acids. The CDR3 DNA sequence: TGTGCCAGCAGCTTAACAGGGCGCAAAGAAGGGGAGCTGTTTTTT. This translates into CASSLTGRKEGELFF.